Following are 10 T cell receptor beta chains from one sample sequenced in a study of T cell repertoires in cytomegalovirus infection. TCRdb processed the reads anew with MiXCR; each CDR3 protein has one entry. The sample shows a few hundred thousand distinct CDR3 sequences, around 27% of them seen only once. Sequenced material: PBMCs. The receptors shown here come from a human donor in good health (CMV status not recorded). Some clones in this sample may be carry-over from other donors' samples.

J is TRBJ2-7 and V is TRBV7-8; either TRBD1 or TRBD2 may fit D (5 bases each). CDR3 length equals 16 residues. Germline V gene lookup returns CDR1 SGHVS and CDR2 FQNEAQ. Deletions cut 5 bases from V and 4 bases from J, with 21 bases between. This CDR3 is CASSAPRVPGKYEQYF. In DNA, the CDR3 is TGTGCCAGCAGCGCCCCCAGGGTCCCGGGAAAGTACGAGCAGTACTTC.

The chain joins TRBV7-6 to TRBJ2-4; D not resolved. Trimming took off 2 bases at V and 8 bases at J, with 7 bases between the two ends. The CDR3 runs 12 residues. The germline CDR1 and CDR2 sequences are SGHVS and FNYEAQ. The CDR3 is CASSLNGDIQYF. The DNA of the CDR3 is TGTGCCAGCAGCTTAAATGGGGACATTCAGTACTTC. The full variable domain, its missing parts supplied by reference TRBV7-6 and TRBJ2-4, is GAGVSQSPRYKVTKRGQDVALRCDPISGHVSLYWYRQALGQGPEFLTYFNYEAQQDKSGLPNDRFSAERPEGSISTLTIQRTEQRDSAMYRCASSLNGDIQYFGAGTRLSVL.

This chain links TRBV7-9 with TRBJ2-4; 8 bases agree with TRBD2. This CDR3 contains 18 residues. V lost 10 bases to trimming and J lost 7 bases; unmatched junction nucleotides: 24. CDR1 and CDR2 (germline): SEHNR, FQNEAQ (reference sequence). CDR3: CATIGRGDAEGPRNIQYF. The CDR3 DNA is TGTGCCACCATTGGGCGGGGGGACGCCGAGGGGCCGAGGAACATTCAGTACTTC.

This clonotype was seen a few times. This chain uses TRBV12-3 or TRBV12-4 with TRBJ2-7, with no clear D. Trimming took off 6 bases at V and 7 bases at J, with 13 bases between the two ends. CDR3 length: 12 amino acids. The DNA for the CDR3 is TGTGCCAGCAGCTGGACGGGTGGAGAGCAGTACGTC. It yields the protein CASSWTGGEQYV.

V and J are TRBV19 and TRBJ1-1; D uncertain. Trimming pared 3 bases from V and 5 bases from J, leaving 13 bases between. This CDR3 is built from 14 residues. Germline loops: CDR1 LNHDA, CDR2 SQIVND (reference sequence). DNA for the CDR3: TGTGCCAGTAGTATTAGGCAGAGGTGGACTGAAGCTTTCTTT. This gives the protein CASSIRQRWTEAFF.

The rearrangement joins TRBV6-5 to TRBJ1-4; D not certain. V was cut by 5 bases and J by 4 bases, with 11 bases left in between. Per the germline V gene, CDR1 is MNHEY and CDR2 is SVGAGI. The CDR3 has 14 amino acids. CDR3 sequence: CASSRTQFNEKLFF. DNA for the CDR3: TGTGCCAGCAGTCGTACTCAGTTTAATGAAAAACTGTTTTTT.

A few counts support this clonotype. This chain links TRBV11-2 with TRBJ2-3; D assignment may be TRBD1 or TRBD2 (5 bases each). The CDR3 is 14 residues long. Looked up from germline, CDR1 is SGHAT and CDR2 is FQNNGV. V shed 7 bases and J shed 4 bases, with 15 bases lying between them. As DNA, the CDR3 is TGTGCCAGCACCCTGGGGGTATCTCCAGATACGCAGTATTTT. It translates to CASTLGVSPDTQYF.

V usage is TRBV20-1 and J usage is TRBJ1-1; D is uncertain. This CDR3 has 17 amino acids. Trimming stripped 0 bases from V and 4 bases from J, with 21 bases between. Germline V gene sequence: CDR1 DFQATT, CDR2 SNEGSKA (reference sequence). The CDR3 DNA is TGCAGTGCTAGAGATGGGAGGTTAGTCCGTTGGGGCACTGAAGCTTTCTTT. This sequence encodes CSARDGRLVRWGTEAFF.

The J gene is TRBJ1-6, the V gene TRBV28; D is undetermined. Per germline, CDR1 MDHEN and CDR2 SYDVKM. V dropped 3 bases and J dropped 10 bases, with 13 bases sitting between them. The CDR3 is made up of 14 amino acids. Written as DNA, the CDR3 is TGTGCCAGCAGTTTCGGGCAGAGAGCATCACCCCTCCACTTT. This sequence encodes CASSFGQRASPLHF.

The chain joins TRBV7-6 to TRBJ2-7; 8 nucleotides agree with TRBD1. Germline V gene lookup returns CDR1 SGHVS and CDR2 FNYEAQ. The CDR3 is 15 residues long. CDR3 sequence: CASRGQGQSSYEQYV. Here the CDR3 DNA reads TGTGCTAGCAGGGGGCAGGGACAGAGTTCCTACGAGCAGTACGTC.